This T cell receptor (beta chain) was recorded in a study of T cells in Graves' hyperthyroidism and ophthalmopathy. The germline V gene encodes CDR1 MNHEY and CDR2 SVGAGI. The CDR3 is made up of 13 amino acids. V was cut by 0 bases and J by 15 bases, with 12 bases left in between. What was amplified from RNA transcripts were TCR beta CDR3 regions. An initial round of RT-PCR targeting the TCR CDR3 relied on the HTBI primer set. Using its own MiXCR run on the multiplex PCR reads, TCRdb lists one record per CDR3 protein. The repertoire holds about 380,000 distinct CDR3 sequences, with over 11% as singletons. This clonotype was detected a few times.

Sequenced: blood. The clonotype originates from an older woman with Graves' hyperthyroidism. The chain has TRBV6-5 and TRBJ1-6; D gene ambiguous. CDR3 in amino acids: CASSYSRDWGLHF. For the CDR3, the DNA is TGTGCCAGCAGTTACTCGAGGGATTGGGGCCTCCACTTT.